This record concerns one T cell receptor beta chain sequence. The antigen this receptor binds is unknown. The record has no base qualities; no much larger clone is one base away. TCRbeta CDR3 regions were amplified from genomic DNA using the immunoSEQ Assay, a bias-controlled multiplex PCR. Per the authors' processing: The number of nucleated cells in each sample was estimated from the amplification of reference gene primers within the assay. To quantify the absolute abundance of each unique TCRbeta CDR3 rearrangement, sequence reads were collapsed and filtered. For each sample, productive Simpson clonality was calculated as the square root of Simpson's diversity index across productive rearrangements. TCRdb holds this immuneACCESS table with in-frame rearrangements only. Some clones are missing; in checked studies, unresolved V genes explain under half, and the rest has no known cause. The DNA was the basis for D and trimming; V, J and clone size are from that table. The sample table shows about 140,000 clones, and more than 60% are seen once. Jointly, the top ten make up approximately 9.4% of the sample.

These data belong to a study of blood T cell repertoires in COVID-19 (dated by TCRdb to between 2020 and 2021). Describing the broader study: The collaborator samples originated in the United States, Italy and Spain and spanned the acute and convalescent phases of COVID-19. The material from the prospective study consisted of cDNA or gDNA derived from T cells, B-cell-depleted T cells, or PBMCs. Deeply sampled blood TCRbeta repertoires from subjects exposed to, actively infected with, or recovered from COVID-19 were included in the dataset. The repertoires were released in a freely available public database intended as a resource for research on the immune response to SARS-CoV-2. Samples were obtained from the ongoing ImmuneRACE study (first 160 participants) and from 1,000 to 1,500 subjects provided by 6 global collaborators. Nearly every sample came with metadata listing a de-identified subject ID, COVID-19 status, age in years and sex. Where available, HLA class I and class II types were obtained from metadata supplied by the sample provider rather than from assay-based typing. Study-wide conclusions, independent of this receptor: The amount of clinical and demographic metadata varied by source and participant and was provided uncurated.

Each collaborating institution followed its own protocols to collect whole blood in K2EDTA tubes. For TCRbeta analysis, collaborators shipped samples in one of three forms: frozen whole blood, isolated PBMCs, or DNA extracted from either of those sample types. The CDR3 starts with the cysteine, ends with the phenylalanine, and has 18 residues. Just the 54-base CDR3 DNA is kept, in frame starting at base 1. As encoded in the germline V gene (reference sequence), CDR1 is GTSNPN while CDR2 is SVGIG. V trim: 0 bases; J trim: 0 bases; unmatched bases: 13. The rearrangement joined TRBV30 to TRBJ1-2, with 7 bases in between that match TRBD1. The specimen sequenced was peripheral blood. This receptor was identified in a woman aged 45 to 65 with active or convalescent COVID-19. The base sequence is TGTGCCTGGAGTGTACGTCCGGGACAGACATTTACTAACTATGGCTACACCTTC. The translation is CAWSVRPGQTFTNYGYTF. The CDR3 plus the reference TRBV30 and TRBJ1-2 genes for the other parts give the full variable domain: SQTIHQWPATLVQPVGSPLSLECTVEGTSNPNLYWYRQAAGRGLQLLFYSVGIGQISSEVPQNLSASRPQDRQFILSSKKLLLSDSGFYLCAWSVRPGQTFTNYGYTFGSGTRLTVV.